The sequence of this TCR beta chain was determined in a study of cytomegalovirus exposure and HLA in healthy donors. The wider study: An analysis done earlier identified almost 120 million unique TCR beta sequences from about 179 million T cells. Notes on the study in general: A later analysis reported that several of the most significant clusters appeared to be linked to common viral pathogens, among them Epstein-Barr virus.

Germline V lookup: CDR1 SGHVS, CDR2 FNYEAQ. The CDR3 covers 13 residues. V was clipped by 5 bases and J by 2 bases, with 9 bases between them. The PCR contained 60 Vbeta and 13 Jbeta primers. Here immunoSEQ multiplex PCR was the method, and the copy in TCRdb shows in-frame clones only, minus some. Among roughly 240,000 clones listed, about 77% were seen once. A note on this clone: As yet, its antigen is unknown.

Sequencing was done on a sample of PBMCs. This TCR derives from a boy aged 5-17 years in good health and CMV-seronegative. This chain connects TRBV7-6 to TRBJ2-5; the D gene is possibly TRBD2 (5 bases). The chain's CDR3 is CASSIREQETQYF. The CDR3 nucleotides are TGTGCCAGCAGCATCCGGGAACAAGAGACCCAGTACTTC.